These 5 T cell receptor beta chains originate from one sample sequenced in a study of blood T cell repertoires in COVID-19 (dated by TCRdb to 2018 to 2020). The library was produced with the immunoSEQ multiplex PCR assay. Not all clones reach the TCRdb copy of this immuneACCESS table, which keeps in-frame sequences only. Checked studies attribute under half of the gap to unresolved V genes and leave the rest unexplained. For this sample there are around 89,000 clones; 88% appear just once. In total, the top ten clones hold 0.47% of the sample. The source material was peripheral blood. The receptors stem from a man aged 60 to 69 with acute or convalescent COVID-19.

This clone was counted a single time. The V and J genes are TRBV9 and TRBJ1-1, with D uncertain. V was trimmed by 5 bases and J by 4 bases, leaving 18 bases between them. Per germline, CDR1 SGDLS and CDR2 YYNGEE. The CDR3 loop spans 15 amino acids. The CDR3 DNA is TGTGCCAGCAGACTAGCCTCTTCGGAGACCACTGAAGCTTTCTTT. It specifies CASRLASSETTEAFF.

The chain carries TRBV6-6 and TRBJ1-2; TRBD1 matches at 8 bases. Losses at the gene ends were 10 bases for V and 5 bases for J; bases not matched to a gene: 6. The CDR3 length is 12 residues. The germline gives CDR1 MNHNY, CDR2 SVGAGI (reference sequence). The CDR3 protein is CAISRQGYGYTF. CDR3 coding DNA: TGTGCCATTTCTAGACAGGGGTATGGCTACACCTTC.

CDR3 bases: TGTGCCAGTAGCGGACAGGTGGGGCGTTCTGGCTACACCTTC. Translating gives CASSGQVGRSGYTF. The rearrangement uses TRBV19 and TRBJ1-2, with 7 bases matching TRBD1. Germline V lookup: CDR1 LNHDA, CDR2 SQIVND (reference sequence). The CDR3 is made up of 14 amino acids. V lost 6 bases, J lost 7 bases, and 11 bases stayed unmatched.

The chain combines TRBV5-6 with TRBJ1-5, with 7 bases identical to TRBD1. V was pared by 1 base and J by 6 bases, with 4 bases of the junction left unmatched. This CDR3 is 14 amino acids long. The germline gives CDR1 SGHDT, CDR2 YYEEEE. DNA of the CDR3: TGTGCCAGCAGCTTGAGGACAGGAACTCAGCCCCAGCATTTT. Translation: CASSLRTGTQPQHF.

V and J are TRBV29-1 and TRBJ2-6; D remains ambiguous. Trimming shortened V by 5 bases and J by 1 base, and 6 bases separated the two germline ends. Germline V gene lookup returns CDR1 SQVTM and CDR2 ANQGSEA. This CDR3 region has 13 residues. CDR3: CSVSLSGANVLTF. In DNA form, the CDR3 reads TGCAGCGTTTCCTTATCTGGGGCCAACGTCCTGACTTTC.